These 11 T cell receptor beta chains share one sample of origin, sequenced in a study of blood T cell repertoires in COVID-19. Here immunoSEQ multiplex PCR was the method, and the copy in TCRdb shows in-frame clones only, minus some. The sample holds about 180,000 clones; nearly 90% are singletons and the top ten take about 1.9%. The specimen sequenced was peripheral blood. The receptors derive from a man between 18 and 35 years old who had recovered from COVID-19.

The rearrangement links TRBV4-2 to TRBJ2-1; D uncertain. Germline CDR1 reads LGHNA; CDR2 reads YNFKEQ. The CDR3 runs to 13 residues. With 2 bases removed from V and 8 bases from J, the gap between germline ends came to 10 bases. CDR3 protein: CASSQTRLHEQFF. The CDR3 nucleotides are TGTGCCAGCAGCCAAACACGCCTCCATGAGCAGTTCTTC.

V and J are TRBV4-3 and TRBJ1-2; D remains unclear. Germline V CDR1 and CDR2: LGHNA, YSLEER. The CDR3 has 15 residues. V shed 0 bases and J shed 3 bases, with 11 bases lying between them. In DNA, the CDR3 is TGCGCCAGCAGCCAAGATCCAGGCAAGCACTATGGCTACACCTTC. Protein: CASSQDPGKHYGYTF.

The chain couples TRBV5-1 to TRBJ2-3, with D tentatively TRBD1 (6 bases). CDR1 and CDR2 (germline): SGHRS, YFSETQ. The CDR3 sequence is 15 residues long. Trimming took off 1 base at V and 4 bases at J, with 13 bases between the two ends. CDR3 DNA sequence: TGCGCCAGCAGCTTGCTACAGGGTGCATCAGATACGCAGTATTTT. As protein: CASSLLQGASDTQYF.

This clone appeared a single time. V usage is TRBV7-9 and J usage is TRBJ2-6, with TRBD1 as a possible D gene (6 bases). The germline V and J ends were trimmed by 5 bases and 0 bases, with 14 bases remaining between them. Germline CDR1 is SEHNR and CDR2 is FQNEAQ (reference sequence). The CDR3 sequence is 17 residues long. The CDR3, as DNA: TGTGCCAGCAGCCCACAACAGGGCCGCTCTGGGGCCAACGTCCTGACTTTC. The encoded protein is CASSPQQGRSGANVLTF. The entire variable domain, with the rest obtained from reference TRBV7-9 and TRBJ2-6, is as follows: DTGVSQNPRHKITKRGQNVTFRCDPISEHNRLYWYRQTLGQGPEFLTYFQNEAQLEKSRLLSDRFSAERPKGSFSTLEIQRTEQGDSAMYLCASSPQQGRSGANVLTFGAGSRLTVL.

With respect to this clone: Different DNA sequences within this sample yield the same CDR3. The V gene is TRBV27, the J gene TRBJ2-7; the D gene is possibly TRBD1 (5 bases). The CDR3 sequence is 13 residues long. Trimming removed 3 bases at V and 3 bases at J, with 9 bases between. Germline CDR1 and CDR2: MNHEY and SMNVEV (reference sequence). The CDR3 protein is CASSLGQNYEQYF. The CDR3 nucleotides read TGTGCCAGCAGTTTGGGGCAGAACTACGAGCAGTACTTC.

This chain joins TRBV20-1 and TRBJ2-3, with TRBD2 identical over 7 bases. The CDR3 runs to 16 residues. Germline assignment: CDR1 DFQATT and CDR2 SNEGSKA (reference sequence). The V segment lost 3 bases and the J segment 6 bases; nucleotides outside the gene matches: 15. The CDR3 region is CSASFLAEAVRDTQYF. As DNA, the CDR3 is TGCAGTGCTAGTTTCCTAGCGGAGGCGGTTCGGGATACGCAGTATTTT.

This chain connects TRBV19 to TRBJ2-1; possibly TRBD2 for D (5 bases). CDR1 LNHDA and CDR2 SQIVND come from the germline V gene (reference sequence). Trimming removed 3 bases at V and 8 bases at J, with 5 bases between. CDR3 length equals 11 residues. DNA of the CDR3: TGTGCCAGTAGTATGAGGGATGAGCAGTTCTTC. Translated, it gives CASSMRDEQFF.

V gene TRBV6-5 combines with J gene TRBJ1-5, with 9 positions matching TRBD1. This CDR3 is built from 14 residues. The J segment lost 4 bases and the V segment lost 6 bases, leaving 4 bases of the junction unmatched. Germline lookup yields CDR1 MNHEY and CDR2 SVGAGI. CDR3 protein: CASRVGQGNQPQHF. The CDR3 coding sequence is TGTGCCAGCAGAGTCGGACAGGGGAATCAGCCCCAGCATTTT.

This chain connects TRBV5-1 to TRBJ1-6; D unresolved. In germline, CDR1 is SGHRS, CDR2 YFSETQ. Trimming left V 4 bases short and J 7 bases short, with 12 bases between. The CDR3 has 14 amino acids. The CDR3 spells CASSTDPPNSPLHF. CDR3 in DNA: TGCGCCAGCAGCACAGACCCGCCAAATTCACCCCTCCACTTT.

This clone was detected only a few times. CDR3 coding DNA: TGTGCCAGTAATAGGGGGCAGAATAATTCACCCCTCCACTTT. It translates to CASNRGQNNSPLHF. The V call is TRBV19, the J call TRBJ1-6; 7 bases align to TRBD1. The CDR3 consists of 14 residues. With V trimmed by 7 bases and J by 5 bases, 5 bases remained unmatched. Germline V gives CDR1 LNHDA, CDR2 SQIVND (reference sequence).

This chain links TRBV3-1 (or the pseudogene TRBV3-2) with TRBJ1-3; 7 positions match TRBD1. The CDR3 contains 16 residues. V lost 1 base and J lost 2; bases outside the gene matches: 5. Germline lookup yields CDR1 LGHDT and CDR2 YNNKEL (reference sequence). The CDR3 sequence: CASSQVPQGAGNTIYF. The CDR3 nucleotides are TGTGCCAGCAGCCAAGTACCCCAGGGGGCTGGAAACACCATATATTTT.